The present entry profiles one T cell receptor beta chain with its context. Its target is unknown. This specimen comes from a study of beta chain features in type 1 diabetes. On the study more broadly: Investigators examined 107,917,701 sorted cells across all samples. Study observations and caveats: Researchers caution that PCR might favor shorter templates, equally among patients and controls. Type 1 diabetes patients showed a moderate but significant shortening of TCRB CDR3s in all four CD4+ subsets.

Germline V lookup: CDR1 KGHSH, CDR2 LQKENI. The CDR3 covers 14 residues. The V end lost 6 bases, the J end lost 3 bases, and 14 bases lay between the germline ends. The entirety of the isolated RNA underwent reverse transcription, so expressed TCRB transcripts were sequenced. TCRdb keeps only in-frame clones here, not all; method: immunoSEQ multiplex PCR. The data contain about 400,000 clones, over 9.5% of them singletons. The chain is built from TRBV18 and TRBJ1-1, with a weak D call TRBD1 (5 bases). The receptor was derived from a woman in her late teens or twenties with type 1 diabetes. Input material: naive CD4+ T cells from blood. The CDR3 DNA is TGTGCCAGCTCCCGTCTCGACAGTTACACTGAAGCTTTCTTT. This translates into CASSRLDSYTEAFF.